This T cell receptor (beta chain) was sequenced during a study of cytomegalovirus exposure and HLA in healthy donors. Study at large: Roughly 80 million unique TCRs from HLA-typed donors made up an early data release. General observations from the study: 16,951 TCR beta sequences were associated with HLA alleles at 0.05 false discovery rate in a later analysis. Looking again later, the authors saw that most CMV-associated TCR beta chains seemed HLA-restricted.

About this clone: Its antigen is as yet unknown.

The PCR employed 60 Vbeta primers together with 13 Jbeta primers. Assay used: immunoSEQ multiplex PCR; TCRdb lists only in-frame clones, some missing. This table lists around 53,000 clones. Germline assignment: CDR1 GTSNPN and CDR2 SVGIG (reference sequence). The V gene lost 1 base and the J gene lost 7 bases, with 7 bases spanning the gap. The CDR3 is 11 amino acids. The clonotype was recovered from a woman between 25 and 40 years old in good health and CMV-seropositive. The sample consisted of PBMCs. The chain is built from TRBV30 and TRBJ2-5; no clear D. The CDR3: CAWSGAGTQYF. Here the CDR3 DNA reads TGTGCCTGGAGTGGGGCCGGGACCCAGTACTTC.